This paragraph reports one T cell receptor (beta chain). Its antigen is currently not known. No much larger clone exists at a distance of one base, and base qualities are not known. The reads were generated on an Illumina NovaSeq 6000. TCRalpha and TCRbeta cDNA libraries were constructed by 5'RACE with constant-segment primers, with sample barcodes and unique molecular identifiers being introduced. Trizol reagent was used to extract RNA from every sample. Amplification of the libraries took two PCR steps, and the second step added a second sample barcode plus Illumina TruSeq adapters. Libraries were sequenced on an Illumina NovaSeq with 2 x 150 bp paired-end reads. The study's own analysis went as follows. With migec v1.2.7, reads were demultiplexed and then collapsed into UMI-guided consensus sequences. Using mixcr v2.1.11, UMI consensuses were aligned to TRA and TRB V and J templates and then assembled into clonotypes. A clonotype was counted as expanded or contracted only if both edgeR and NoisET called the change significant, with noise models trained on biological replicates. For edgeR calls, the thresholds were a false discovery rate-adjusted p below 0.01 and a log2 fold-change of 1. PCA with hierarchical clustering of max-normalized trajectories of the 1000 most abundant clonotypes was used as exploratory dynamics analysis. Each responding clone was given a CD4 or CD8 phenotype based on the CD4+ and CD8+ repertoires, which had been sequenced separately. The public reads were reanalyzed by TCRdb: fastp trimming at Q25, MiXCR alignment, in-frame beta chains only. Each entry merges the rows of one CDR3 protein and shows their most common DNA and genes. These V and J calls rely on TCRdb rather than the paper's analysis. Recorded for this sample are 80,000 to 130,000 distinct CDR3 sequences; more than 9.5% of them occurred a single time. The top ten clones comprise roughly 40% of the sample.

Ficoll-Paque density gradient centrifugation was used to isolate PBMCs. The junction shows trimming of 6 bases on V and 6 bases on J, plus 17 bases between the germline ends. The CDR3 covers 14 residues, taking in both the cysteine and the phenylalanine. Of the read, only the CDR3 DNA is kept; its 42 bases are in frame from base 1. According to the germline V gene (reference sequence), CDR1 reads MNHNY and CDR2 reads SVGAGI. The data originate from a study of T-cell memory formation after mild COVID-19 (dated by TCRdb to the early 2020s). The study in broad terms: TCR sequence clusters from the two donors were found to be largely donor specific. T-cell clones expanding and contracting after mild COVID-19 in a couple of donors were tracked by longitudinal TCRalpha and TCRbeta repertoire sequencing. Two young, previously healthy adult volunteers, one female and one male, were included in the cohort.

The paper as a whole reports these results and caveats: The detection of some responding clones in pre-infection memory suggests that pre-existing cross-reactive memory T cells joined the SARS-CoV-2 response. Contracting CD4+ clones were located mainly in the CM and EM memory subsets, whereas CD8+ clones were found to be enriched in EMRA. Clones contracting from day 15 to 85 had balanced CD4/CD8 phenotypes, while a second wave expanding from day 15 to 37 was biased towards CD4+. The study covered only a couple of mild cases, and larger cohorts including severe cases with pre-infection samples were considered necessary. Whether the second-wave clones peaking on day 37 were SARS-CoV-2 specific was not confirmed.

The sequence derives from a man younger than 30 who had mild COVID-19 (a few samples of this study predate the infection). The sample titles of this study are shuffled in the database, so cell type and time point are left out; the donor was told from shared clones. Rearrangement joined TRBV6-6 to TRBJ1-2; a confident D gene designation cannot be given. Sequences were obtained from PBMCs or a T cell subset sorted from them (not recorded which). CDR3 sequence: CASRPYEDVHGYTF. Read as DNA, the sequence is TGTGCCAGCAGACCCTACGAGGACGTCCATGGCTACACCTTC.